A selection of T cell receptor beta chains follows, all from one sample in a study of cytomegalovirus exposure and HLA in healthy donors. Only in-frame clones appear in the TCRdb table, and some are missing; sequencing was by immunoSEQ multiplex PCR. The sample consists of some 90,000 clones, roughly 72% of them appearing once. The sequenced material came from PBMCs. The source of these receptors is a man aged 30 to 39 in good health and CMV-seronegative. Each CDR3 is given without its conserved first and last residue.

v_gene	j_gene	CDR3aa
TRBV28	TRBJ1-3	ASRRPAIPGRKSGNTIY
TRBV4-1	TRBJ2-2	ASSQDGGLVLAGNTGELF
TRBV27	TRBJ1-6	ASSLSTGEDSPLH
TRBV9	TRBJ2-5	ASSPVAALQETQY
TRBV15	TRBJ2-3	ATRYQGLSTDTQY
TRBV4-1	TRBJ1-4	ASSQFGTQNEKLF
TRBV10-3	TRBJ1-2	AISESLATRWGYGYT
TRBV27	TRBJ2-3	ASSFQGGTDTQY
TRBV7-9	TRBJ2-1	ASGISEQF
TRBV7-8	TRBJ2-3	ASSMGAQMSQY
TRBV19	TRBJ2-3	ASRRVGGSSTDTQY
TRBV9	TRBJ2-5	ASSVEALVQETQY
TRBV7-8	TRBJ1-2	ASSLEHSPRANYGYT
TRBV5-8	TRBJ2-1	ASSTRLAGGRYNEQF
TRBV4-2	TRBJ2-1	ASSQRPGASGGQEQF
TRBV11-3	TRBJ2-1	ASSSYWDTENEEQF
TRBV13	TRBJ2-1	ASSLEGLADNEQF
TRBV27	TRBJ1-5	ASRLQGYSNQPQH
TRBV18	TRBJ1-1	ASSPRDTQNTEAF
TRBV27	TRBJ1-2	ASSPSPGNYGYT
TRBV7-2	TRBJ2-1	ASSLANGLYNEQF
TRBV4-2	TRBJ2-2	ASSMITGGPGTGELF
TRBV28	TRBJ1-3	ASSWTGLGNTIY
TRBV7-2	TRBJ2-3	ASNRGGLGTDTQY
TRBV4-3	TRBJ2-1	ASSQDSRGYNEQF
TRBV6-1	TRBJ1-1	ASSEAHTGYEAF
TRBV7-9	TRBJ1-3	ASGTGGGNTIY
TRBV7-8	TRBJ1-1	ASSFSGLENTEAF
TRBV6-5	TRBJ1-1	ASTQGAGNTEAF
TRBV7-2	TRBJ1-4	ASSQNSGPINEKLF
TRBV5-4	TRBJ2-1	ASSFKLSGGAINEQF
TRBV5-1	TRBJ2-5	ASSLVGDSGETQY
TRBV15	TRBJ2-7	ATSSRDRAYEQY
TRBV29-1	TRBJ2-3	SVNPGQGRLDTQY
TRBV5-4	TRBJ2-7	ASSLTATAYEQY
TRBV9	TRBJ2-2	ASSIPGTGGLLASPGELF
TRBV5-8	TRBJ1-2	ASSSWAGVYGYT
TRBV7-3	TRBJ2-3	ASSLIGGPSTDTQY
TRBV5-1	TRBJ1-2	ASSLAGTGGEGYT
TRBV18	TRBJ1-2	ASSPDSNYGYT
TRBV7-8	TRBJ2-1	ASSLGFRDRGYNEQF
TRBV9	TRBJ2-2	ASSALDTGELF